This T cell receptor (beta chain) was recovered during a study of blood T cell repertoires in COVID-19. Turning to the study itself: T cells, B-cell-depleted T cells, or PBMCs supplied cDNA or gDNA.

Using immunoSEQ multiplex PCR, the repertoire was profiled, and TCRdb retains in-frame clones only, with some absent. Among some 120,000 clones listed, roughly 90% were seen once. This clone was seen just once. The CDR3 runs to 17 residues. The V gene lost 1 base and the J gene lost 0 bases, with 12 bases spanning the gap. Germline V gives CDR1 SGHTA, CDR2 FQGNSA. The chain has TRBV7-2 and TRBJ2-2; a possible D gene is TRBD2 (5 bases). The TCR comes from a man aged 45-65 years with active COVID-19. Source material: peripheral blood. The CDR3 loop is CASSLDFGESNTGELFF. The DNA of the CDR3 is TGTGCCAGCAGCTTAGACTTCGGGGAGTCGAACACCGGGGAGCTGTTTTTT.